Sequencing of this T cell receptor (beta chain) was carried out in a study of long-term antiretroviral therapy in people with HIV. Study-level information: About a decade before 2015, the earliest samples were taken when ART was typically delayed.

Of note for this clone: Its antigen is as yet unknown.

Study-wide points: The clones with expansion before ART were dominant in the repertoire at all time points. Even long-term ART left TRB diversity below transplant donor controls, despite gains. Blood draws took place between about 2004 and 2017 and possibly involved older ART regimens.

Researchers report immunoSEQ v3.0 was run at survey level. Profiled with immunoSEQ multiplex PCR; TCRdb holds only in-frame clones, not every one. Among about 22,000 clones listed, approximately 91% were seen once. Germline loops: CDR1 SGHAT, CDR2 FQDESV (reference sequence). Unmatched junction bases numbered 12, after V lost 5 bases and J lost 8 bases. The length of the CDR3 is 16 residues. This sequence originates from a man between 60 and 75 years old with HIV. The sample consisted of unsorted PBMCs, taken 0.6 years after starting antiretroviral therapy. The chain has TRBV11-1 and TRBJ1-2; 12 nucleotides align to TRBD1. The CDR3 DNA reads TGTGCCAGCAGCGCACGCCGGGGACAGGGGGCAGAGGGCTACACCTTC. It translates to CASSARRGQGAEGYTF.